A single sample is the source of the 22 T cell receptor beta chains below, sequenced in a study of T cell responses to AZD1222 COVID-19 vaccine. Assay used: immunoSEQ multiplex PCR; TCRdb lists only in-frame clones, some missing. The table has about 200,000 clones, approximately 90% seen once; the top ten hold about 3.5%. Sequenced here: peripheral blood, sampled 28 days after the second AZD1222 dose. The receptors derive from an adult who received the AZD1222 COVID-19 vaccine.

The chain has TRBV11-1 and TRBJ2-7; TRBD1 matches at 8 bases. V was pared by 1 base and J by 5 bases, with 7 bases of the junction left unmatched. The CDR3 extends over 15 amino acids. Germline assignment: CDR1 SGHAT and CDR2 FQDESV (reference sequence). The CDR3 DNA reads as TGTGCCAGCAGCTTAGAAAGGGACAGGTCCCACGAGCAGTACTTC. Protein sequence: CASSLERDRSHEQYF.

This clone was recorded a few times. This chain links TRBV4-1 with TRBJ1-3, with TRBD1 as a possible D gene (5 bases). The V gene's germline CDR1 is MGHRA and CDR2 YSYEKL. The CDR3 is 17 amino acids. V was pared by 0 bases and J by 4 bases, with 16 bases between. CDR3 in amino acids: CASSQEWRTISGNTIYF. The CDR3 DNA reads TGCGCCAGCAGCCAAGAATGGAGGACAATTTCAGGAAACACCATATATTTT.

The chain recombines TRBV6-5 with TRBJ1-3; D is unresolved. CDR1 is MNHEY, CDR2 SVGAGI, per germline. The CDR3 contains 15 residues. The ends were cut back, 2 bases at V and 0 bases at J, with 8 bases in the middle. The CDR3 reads CASSYAKNSGNTIYF. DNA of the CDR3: TGTGCCAGCAGTTACGCGAAGAACTCTGGAAACACCATATATTTT.

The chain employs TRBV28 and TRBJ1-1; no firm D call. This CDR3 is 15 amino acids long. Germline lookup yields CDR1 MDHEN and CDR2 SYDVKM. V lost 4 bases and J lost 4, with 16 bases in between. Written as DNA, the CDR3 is TGTGCCAGCAGTTCGAGACGGAAGCCGATCACTGAAGCTTTCTTT. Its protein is CASSSRRKPITEAFF.

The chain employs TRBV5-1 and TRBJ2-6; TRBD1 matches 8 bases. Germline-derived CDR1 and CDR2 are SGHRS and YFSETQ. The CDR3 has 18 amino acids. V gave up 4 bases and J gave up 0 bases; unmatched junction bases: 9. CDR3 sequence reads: CASSPGQGNNSGANVLTF. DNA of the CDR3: TGCGCCAGCAGCCCCGGACAGGGAAATAACTCTGGGGCCAACGTCCTGACTTTC. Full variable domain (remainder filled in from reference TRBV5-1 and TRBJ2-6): KAGVTQTPRYLIKTRGQQVTLSCSPISGHRSVSWYQQTPGQGLQFLFEYFSETQRNKGNFPGRFSGRQFSNSRSEMNVSTLELGDSALYLCASSPGQGNNSGANVLTFGAGSRLTVL.

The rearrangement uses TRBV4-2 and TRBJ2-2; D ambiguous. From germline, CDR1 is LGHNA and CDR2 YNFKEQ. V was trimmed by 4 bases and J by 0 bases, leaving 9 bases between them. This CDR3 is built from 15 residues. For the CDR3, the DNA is TGTGCCAGCAGCCTTCGGACGCCGAACACCGGGGAGCTGTTTTTT. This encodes CASSLRTPNTGELFF.

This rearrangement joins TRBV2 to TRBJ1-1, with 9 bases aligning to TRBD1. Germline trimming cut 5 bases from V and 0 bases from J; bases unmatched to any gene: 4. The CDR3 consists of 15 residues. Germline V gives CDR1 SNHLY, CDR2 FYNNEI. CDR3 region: CASSRQGVMNTEAFF. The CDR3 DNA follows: TGTGCCAGCAGTAGACAGGGGGTCATGAACACTGAAGCTTTCTTT.

The DNA of the CDR3 is TGTGCCAGCAGTTACTCAAGCGGGAGGGCCTTCGGGGAGCAGTACTTC. This codes for CASSYSSGRAFGEQYF. The V and J genes are TRBV6-5 and TRBJ2-7, with 10 bases that match TRBD2. Germline V gene sequence: CDR1 MNHEY, CDR2 SVGAGI. Germline trimming cut 0 bases from V and 7 bases from J; bases unmatched to any gene: 9. The CDR3 spans 16 residues.

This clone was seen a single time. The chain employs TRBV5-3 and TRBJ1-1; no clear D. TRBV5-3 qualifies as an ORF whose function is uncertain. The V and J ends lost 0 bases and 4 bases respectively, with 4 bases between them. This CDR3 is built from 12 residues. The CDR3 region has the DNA TGTGCCAGAAGCTTGGCCCCCACTGAAGCTTTCTTT. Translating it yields CARSLAPTEAFF.

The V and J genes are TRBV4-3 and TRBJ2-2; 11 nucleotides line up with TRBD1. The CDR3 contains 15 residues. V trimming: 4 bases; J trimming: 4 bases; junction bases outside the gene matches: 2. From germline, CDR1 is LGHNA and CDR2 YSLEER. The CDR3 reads CASSLGTGGTGELFF. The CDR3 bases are TGCGCCAGCAGCCTAGGGACAGGGGGCACCGGGGAGCTGTTTTTT.

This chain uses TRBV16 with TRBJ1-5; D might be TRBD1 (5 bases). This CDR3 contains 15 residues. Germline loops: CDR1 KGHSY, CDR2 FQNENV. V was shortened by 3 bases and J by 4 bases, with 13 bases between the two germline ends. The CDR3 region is CASSHWAGNNQPQHF. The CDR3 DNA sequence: TGTGCCAGCAGCCATTGGGCAGGGAATAATCAGCCCCAGCATTTT.

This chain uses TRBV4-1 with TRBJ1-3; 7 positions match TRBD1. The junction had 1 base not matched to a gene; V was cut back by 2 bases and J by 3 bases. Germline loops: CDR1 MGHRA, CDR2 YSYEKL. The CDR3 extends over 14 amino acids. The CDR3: CASSQTGVGNTIYF. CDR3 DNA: TGCGCCAGCAGCCAAACAGGGGTTGGAAACACCATATATTTT.

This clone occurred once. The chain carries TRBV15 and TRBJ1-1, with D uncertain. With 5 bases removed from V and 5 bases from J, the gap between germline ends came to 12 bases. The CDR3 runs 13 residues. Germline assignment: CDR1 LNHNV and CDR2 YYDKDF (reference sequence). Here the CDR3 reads CATSVSSLTEAFF. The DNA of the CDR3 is TGTGCCACCAGCGTCTCCTCGCTAACTGAAGCTTTCTTT.

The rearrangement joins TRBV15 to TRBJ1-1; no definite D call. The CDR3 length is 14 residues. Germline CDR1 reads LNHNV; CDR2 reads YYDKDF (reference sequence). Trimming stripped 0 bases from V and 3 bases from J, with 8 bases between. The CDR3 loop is CATSRDYLDTEAFF. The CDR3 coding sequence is TGTGCCACCAGCAGAGATTATTTGGACACTGAAGCTTTCTTT.

The chain's CDR3 is CASSSTVHLPYGYTF. The CDR3 region has the DNA TGTGCCAGTAGCTCGACAGTCCATCTGCCCTATGGCTACACCTTC. V gene TRBV19 combines with J gene TRBJ1-2; a weak D match, TRBD1 (5 bases). V was clipped by 6 bases and J by 4 bases, with 18 bases between them. CDR1 and CDR2 from the germline V gene are LNHDA and SQIVND (reference sequence). The length of the CDR3 is 15 residues.

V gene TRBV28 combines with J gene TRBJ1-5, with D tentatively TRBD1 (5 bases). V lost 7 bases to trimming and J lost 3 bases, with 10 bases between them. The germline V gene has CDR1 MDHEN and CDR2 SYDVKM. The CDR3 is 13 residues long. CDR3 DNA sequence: TGTGCCAGCAACAAGGGGCCCAATCAGCCCCAGCATTTT. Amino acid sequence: CASNKGPNQPQHF.

The CDR3: CASRAGQGAQAFF. In nucleotides, the CDR3 is TGTGCCAGCAGGGCCGGACAGGGGGCCCAAGCTTTCTTT. The gene calls are TRBV12-3 or TRBV12-4 and TRBJ1-1; 11 nucleotides match TRBD1. The J segment lost 9 bases and the V segment lost 6 bases, leaving 6 bases of the junction unmatched. The CDR3 is 13 amino acids.

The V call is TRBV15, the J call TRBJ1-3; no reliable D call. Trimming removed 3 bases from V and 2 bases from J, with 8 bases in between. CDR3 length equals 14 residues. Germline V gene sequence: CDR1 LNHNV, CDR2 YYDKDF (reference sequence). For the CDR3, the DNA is TGTGCCACCAGCAGGCGGGGTGCTGGAAACACCATATATTTT. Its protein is CATSRRGAGNTIYF.

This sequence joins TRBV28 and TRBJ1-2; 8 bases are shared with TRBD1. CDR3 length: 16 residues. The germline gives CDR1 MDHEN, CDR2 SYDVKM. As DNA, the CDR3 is TGTGCTAGCGCGGCTCCCGGACAGGGCTATAACTATGGCTACACCTTC. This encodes CASAAPGQGYNYGYTF.

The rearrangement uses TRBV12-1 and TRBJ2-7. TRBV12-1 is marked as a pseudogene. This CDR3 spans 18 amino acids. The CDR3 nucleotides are TGTGCCAGCAGCTTTGGGGCCGACAGACACCCTCGGGATTACGAGCAGTACTTC. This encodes CASSFGADRHPRDYEQYF.

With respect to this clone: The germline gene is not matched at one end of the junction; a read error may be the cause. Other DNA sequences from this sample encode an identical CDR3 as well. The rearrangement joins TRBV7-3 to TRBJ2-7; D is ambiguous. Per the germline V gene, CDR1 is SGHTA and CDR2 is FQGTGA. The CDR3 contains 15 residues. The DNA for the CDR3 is TGTGCCAGCAGCCTGTCGGGCCCTGTCTCCAACGAGCAGTACTTC. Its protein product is CASSLSGPVSNEQYF.

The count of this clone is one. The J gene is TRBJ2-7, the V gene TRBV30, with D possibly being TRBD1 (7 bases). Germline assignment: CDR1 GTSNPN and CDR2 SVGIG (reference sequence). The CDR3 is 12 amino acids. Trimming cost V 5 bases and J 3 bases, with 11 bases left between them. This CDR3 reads CAWAGQRYEQYF. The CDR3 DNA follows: TGTGCCTGGGCGGGACAGCGCTACGAGCAGTACTTC.